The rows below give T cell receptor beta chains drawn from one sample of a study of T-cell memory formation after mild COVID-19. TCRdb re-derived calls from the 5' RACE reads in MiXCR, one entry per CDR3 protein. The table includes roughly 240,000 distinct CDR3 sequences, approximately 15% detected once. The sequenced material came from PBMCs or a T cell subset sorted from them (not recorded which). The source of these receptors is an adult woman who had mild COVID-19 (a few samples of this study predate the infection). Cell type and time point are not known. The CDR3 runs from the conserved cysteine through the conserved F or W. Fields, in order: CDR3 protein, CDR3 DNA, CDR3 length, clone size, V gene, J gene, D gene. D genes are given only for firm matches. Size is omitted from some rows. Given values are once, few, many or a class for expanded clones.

CASREAGGETQYF	TGTGCCAGCAGAGAAGCGGGGGGAGAGACCCAGTACTTC	13	few	TRBV6-1	TRBJ2-5	TRBD2
CASRLGQYNSPLHF	TGTGCCAGCAGGCTAGGACAGTATAATTCACCCCTCCACTTT	14	few	TRBV11-1	TRBJ1-6	.
CASSRIKADTQYF	TGTGCCAGCAGCCGAATAAAGGCAGATACGCAGTATTTT	13	many	TRBV7-3	TRBJ2-3	.
CASRSRETNTGELFF	TGTGCCAGCAGATCCAGGGAGACGAACACCGGGGAGCTGTTTTTT	15	.	TRBV12-3/TRBV12-4	TRBJ2-2	.
CASSLVPPGDIVDTQYF	TGTGCCAGCAGCTTAGTCCCGCCAGGGGATATTGTTGATACGCAGTATTTT	17	.	TRBV7-2	TRBJ2-3	.
CASSDRTGTHEQYF	TGCGCCAGCAGCGACCGGACAGGGACCCACGAGCAGTACTTC	14	many	TRBV5-1	TRBJ2-7	TRBD1
CASSKRTGTNSPLHF	TGTGCCAGCAGCAAACGGACAGGGACTAATTCACCCCTCCACTTT	15	few	TRBV7-9	TRBJ1-6	TRBD1
CASSTVGAEAFF	TGTGCCAGCAGTACGGTAGGAGCTGAAGCTTTCTTT	12	.	TRBV6-2/TRBV6-3	TRBJ1-1	.
CSATPDREWTDTQYF	TGCAGTGCTACACCGGACAGGGAGTGGACAGATACGCAGTATTTT	15	few	TRBV20-1	TRBJ2-3	TRBD1
CASSLGGDRGEEQYF	TGTGCCAGCAGCTTAGGTGGGGACAGGGGCGAGGAGCAGTACTTC	15	few	TRBV7-2	TRBJ2-7	TRBD1
CASSLGQGDSPLHF	TGTGCCAGCTCACTGGGACAGGGGGATTCACCACTCCACTTT	14	.	TRBV18	TRBJ1-6	TRBD1
CAISSGGTHYEQYF	TGTGCCATCAGTTCAGGGGGTACGCACTACGAGCAGTACTTC	14	.	TRBV10-3	TRBJ2-7	TRBD1
CASSSRQDNEQFF	TGTGCCAGCAGCTCCAGACAGGACAATGAGCAGTTCTTC	13	.	TRBV7-8	TRBJ2-1	.
CASSFRVLAGVAETQYF	TGTGCCAGCAGTTTTCGGGTGTTAGCGGGAGTGGCGGAGACCCAGTACTTC	17	.	TRBV12-3/TRBV12-4	TRBJ2-5	TRBD2
CASSSGAYEQYF	TGTGCCAGCAGCTCGGGGGCCTACGAGCAGTACTTC	12	few	TRBV7-9	TRBJ2-7	.
CASSDRGRETQYF	TGTGCCAGCTCGGACAGGGGGCGCGAGACCCAGTACTTC	13	few	TRBV3-1	TRBJ2-5	TRBD1
CASSSSLEAFF	TGTGCCAGCAGCTCCAGCCTTGAAGCTTTCTTT	11	.	TRBV5-8	TRBJ1-1	.
CSARDRQKLYEQYF	TGCAGTGCCCGGGACAGGCAAAAACTCTACGAGCAGTACTTC	14	few	TRBV20-1	TRBJ2-7	TRBD1
CASSEGTANSGNTIYF	TGTGCCAGCAGTGAGGGGACGGCAAACTCTGGAAACACCATATATTTT	16	.	TRBV2	TRBJ1-3	.
CASCKGAGSQETQYF	TGTGCCAGCTGCAAGGGGGCGGGTTCTCAAGAGACCCAGTACTTC	15	few	TRBV5-4	TRBJ2-5	TRBD1
CASSAPGLVTGELFF	TGTGCCAGCAGCGCACCGGGACTAGTCACCGGGGAGCTGTTTTTT	15	.	TRBV9	TRBJ2-2	TRBD2
CASSPGPPDEQYF	TGTGCCAGCAGCCCAGGTCCTCCTGACGAGCAGTACTTC	13	.	TRBV5-6	TRBJ2-7	.
CSARQNVGLRNYGYTF	TGCAGTGCTAGACAAAACGTAGGACTACGCAACTATGGCTACACCTTC	16	few	TRBV20-1	TRBJ1-2	.
CASSLIVGTGVPRPTDTQYF	TGTGCCAGCAGCTTAATTGTCGGGACAGGGGTCCCTCGCCCTACAGATACGCAGTATTTT	20	many	TRBV7-6	TRBJ2-3	TRBD1
CASSLSGQGDNQPQHF	TGTGCCAGCAGTTTATCGGGACAGGGGGACAATCAGCCCCAGCATTTT	16	.	TRBV12-3/TRBV12-4	TRBJ1-5	TRBD1
CASSVDRVVYQPQHF	TGTGCCAGCAGTGTAGACAGGGTAGTATACCAGCCCCAGCATTTT	15	many	TRBV2	TRBJ1-5	TRBD1
CASSQTGVQGQPQHF	TGTGCCAGCAGCCAGACAGGGGTCCAGGGGCAGCCCCAGCATTTT	15	.	TRBV25-1	TRBJ1-5	TRBD1
CSVGPGTGGDGANVLTF	TGCAGCGTTGGTCCTGGGACGGGCGGTGATGGGGCCAACGTCCTGACTTTC	17	few	TRBV29-1	TRBJ2-6	.
CSVEVTSGRPPPF	TGCAGCGTTGAAGTCACTAGCGGGAGGCCCCCGCCCTTC	13	many	TRBV29-1	TRBJ2-1	TRBD2
CASSPGTGGGYGYTF	TGTGCCAGCAGTCCCGGGACAGGGGGCGGCTATGGCTACACCTTC	15	.	TRBV28	TRBJ1-2	TRBD1
CASRSHLGGAENIQYF	TGTGCCAGCAGGTCTCACTTAGGGGGCGCGGAAAACATTCAGTACTTC	16	many	TRBV6-5	TRBJ2-4	TRBD1
CASSFTVTGLEETQYF	TGTGCCAGCAGTTTTACCGTTACAGGGCTCGAAGAGACCCAGTACTTC	16	.	TRBV7-2	TRBJ2-5	.
CSARMVDEQFF	TGCAGTGCTAGAATGGTTGATGAGCAGTTCTTC	11	few	TRBV20-1	TRBJ2-1	.
CAWSGGYYEQYF	TGTGCCTGGAGTGGGGGATACTACGAGCAGTACTTC	12	many	TRBV30	TRBJ2-7	.
CASSQGTSGSYEQYF	TGTGCCAGCAGCCAAGGGACTAGCGGGAGCTACGAGCAGTACTTC	15	many	TRBV3-1	TRBJ2-7	TRBD2